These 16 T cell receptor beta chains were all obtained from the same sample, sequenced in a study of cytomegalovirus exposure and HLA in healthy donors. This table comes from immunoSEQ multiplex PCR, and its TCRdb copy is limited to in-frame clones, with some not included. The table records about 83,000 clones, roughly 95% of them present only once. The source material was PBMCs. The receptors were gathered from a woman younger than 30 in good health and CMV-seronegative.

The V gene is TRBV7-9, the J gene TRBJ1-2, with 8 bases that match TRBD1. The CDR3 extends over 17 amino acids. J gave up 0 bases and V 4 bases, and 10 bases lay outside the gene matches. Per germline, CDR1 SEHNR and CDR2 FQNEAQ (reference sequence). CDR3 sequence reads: CASSSLITTGANYGYTF. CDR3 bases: TGTGCCAGCAGCTCATTAATCACGACAGGGGCTAACTATGGCTACACCTTC.

The CDR3 coding sequence is TGTGCCAGCAGCGGCTCGGGACTAGCGGGAGAAGAGCAGTTCTTC. Residues: CASSGSGLAGEEQFF. The J gene is TRBJ2-1, the V gene TRBV7-9, with 14 bases aligning to TRBD2. V dropped 5 bases and J dropped 10; count of bases not matched to a gene: 7. The germline gives CDR1 SEHNR, CDR2 FQNEAQ (reference sequence). The CDR3 spans 15 residues.

DNA of the CDR3: TGTGCCAGCAGCGGAGGACTAGGCGAGCAGTACTTC. Residues: CASSGGLGEQYF. V gene TRBV2 combines with J gene TRBJ2-7; 7 bases agree with TRBD2. The CDR3 is made up of 12 amino acids. The germline CDR1 and CDR2 sequences are SNHLY and FYNNEI. V trimming: 6 bases; J trimming: 6 bases; junction bases outside the gene matches: 5.

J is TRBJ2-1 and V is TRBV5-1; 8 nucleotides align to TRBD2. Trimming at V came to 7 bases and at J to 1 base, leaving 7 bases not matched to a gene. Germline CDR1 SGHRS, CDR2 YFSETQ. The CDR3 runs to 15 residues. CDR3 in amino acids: CASGLASSSYNEQFF. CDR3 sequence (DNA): TGCGCCAGCGGACTAGCATCCTCTTCCTACAATGAGCAGTTCTTC. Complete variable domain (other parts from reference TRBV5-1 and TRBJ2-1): KAGVTQTPRYLIKTRGQQVTLSCSPISGHRSVSWYQQTPGQGLQFLFEYFSETQRNKGNFPGRFSGRQFSNSRSEMNVSTLELGDSALYLCASGLASSSYNEQFFGPGTRLTVL.

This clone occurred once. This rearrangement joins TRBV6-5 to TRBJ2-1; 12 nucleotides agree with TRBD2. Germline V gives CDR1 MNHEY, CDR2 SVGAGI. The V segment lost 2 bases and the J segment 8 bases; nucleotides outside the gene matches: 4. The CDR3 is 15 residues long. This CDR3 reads CASSYPSGRVHEQFF. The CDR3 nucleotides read TGTGCCAGCAGTTACCCTAGCGGGAGGGTTCATGAGCAGTTCTTC.

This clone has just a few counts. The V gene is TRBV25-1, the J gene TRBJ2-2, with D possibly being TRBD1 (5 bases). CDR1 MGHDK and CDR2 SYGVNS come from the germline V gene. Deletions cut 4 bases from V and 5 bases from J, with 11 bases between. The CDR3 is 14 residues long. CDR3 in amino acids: CASSGPDMTGELFF. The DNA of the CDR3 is TGTGCCAGCAGTGGCCCGGACATGACCGGGGAGCTGTTTTTT.

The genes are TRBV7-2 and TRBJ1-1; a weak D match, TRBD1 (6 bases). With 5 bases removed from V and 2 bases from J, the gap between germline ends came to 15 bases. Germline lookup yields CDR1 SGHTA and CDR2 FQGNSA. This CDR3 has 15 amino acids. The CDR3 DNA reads TGTGCCAGCAGCAACCGACAGGCTTTAAACACTGAAGCTTTCTTT. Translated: CASSNRQALNTEAFF.

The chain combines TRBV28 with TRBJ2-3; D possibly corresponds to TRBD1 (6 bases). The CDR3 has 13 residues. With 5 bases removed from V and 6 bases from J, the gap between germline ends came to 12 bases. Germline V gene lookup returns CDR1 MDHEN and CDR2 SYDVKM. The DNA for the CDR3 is TGTGCCAGCAGTAAACACAGGGTTGATACGCAGTATTTT. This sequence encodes CASSKHRVDTQYF.

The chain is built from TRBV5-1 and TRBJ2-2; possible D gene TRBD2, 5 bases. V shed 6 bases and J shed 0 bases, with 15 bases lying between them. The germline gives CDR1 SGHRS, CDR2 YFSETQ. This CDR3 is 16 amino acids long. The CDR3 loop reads CASTLRSGTNTGELFF. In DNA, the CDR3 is TGCGCCAGCACCCTTCGGAGCGGAACGAACACCGGGGAGCTGTTTTTT.

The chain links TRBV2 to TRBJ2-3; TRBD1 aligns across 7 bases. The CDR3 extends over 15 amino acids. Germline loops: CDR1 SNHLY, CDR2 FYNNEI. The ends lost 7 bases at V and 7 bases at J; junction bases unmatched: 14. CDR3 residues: CASIKSGQTFYTQYF. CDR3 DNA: TGTGCCAGCATCAAATCGGGACAGACATTTTATACGCAGTATTTT.

The CDR3 sequence: CASSPSSEHYEQYF. Written as DNA, the CDR3 is TGTGCCAGCAGCCCGAGTAGCGAGCACTACGAGCAGTACTTC. The rearrangement links TRBV5-4 to TRBJ2-7; D is perhaps TRBD2 (5 bases). Germline V gene data show CDR1 as SGHNT and CDR2 as YYREEE (reference sequence). V was cut by 4 bases and J by 3 bases, with 14 bases left in between. The CDR3 sequence is 14 residues long.

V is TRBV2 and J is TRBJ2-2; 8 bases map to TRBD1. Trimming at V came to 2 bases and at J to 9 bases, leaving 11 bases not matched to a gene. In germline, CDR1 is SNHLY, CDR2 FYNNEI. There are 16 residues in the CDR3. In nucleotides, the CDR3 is TGTGCCAGCAGTGAACCCTCACAGGGGGGCACGCGGGAGCTGTTTTTT. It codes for CASSEPSQGGTRELFF.

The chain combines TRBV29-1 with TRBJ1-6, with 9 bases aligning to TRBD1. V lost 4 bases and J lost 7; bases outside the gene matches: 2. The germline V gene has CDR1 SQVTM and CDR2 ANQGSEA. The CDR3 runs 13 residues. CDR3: CSVGDRVNSPLHF. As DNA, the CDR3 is TGCAGCGTTGGGGACAGGGTCAATTCACCCCTCCACTTT.

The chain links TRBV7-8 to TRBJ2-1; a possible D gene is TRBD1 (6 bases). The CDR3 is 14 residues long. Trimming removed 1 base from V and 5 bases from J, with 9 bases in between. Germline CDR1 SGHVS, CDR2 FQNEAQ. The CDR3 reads CASSLEDSNNEQFF. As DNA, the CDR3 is TGTGCCAGCAGCTTAGAGGACAGCAACAATGAGCAGTTCTTC.

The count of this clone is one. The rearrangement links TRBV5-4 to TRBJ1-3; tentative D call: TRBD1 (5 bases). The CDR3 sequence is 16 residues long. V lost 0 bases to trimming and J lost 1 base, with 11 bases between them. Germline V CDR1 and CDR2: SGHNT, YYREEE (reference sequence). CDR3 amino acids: CASSLEGAGSGNTIYF. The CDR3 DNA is TGTGCCAGCAGCTTGGAAGGGGCAGGTTCTGGAAACACCATATATTTT.

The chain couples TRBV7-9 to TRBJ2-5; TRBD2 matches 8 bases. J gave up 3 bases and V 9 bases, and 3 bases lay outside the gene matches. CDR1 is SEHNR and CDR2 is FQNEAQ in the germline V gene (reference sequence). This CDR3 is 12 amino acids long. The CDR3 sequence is CASRREEETQYF. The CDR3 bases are TGTGCCAGTCGGCGGGAGGAAGAGACCCAGTACTTC.